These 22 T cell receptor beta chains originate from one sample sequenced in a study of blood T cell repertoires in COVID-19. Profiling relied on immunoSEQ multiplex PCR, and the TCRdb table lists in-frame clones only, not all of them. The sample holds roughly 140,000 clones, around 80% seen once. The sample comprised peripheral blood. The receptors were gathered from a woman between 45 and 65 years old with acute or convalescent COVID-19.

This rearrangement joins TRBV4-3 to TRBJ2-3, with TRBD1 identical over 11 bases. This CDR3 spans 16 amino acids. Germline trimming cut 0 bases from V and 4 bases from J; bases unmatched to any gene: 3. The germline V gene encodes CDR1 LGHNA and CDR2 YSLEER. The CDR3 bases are TGCGCCAGCAGCCAAGATCCGGGACAGGGGGCAGATACGCAGTATTTT. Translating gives CASSQDPGQGADTQYF.

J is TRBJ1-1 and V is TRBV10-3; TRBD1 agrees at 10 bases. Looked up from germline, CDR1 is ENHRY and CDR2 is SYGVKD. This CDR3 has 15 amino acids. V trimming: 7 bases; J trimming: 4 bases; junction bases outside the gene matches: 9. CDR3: CAITNNRDRGTEAFF. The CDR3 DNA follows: TGTGCCATCACTAATAACCGGGACAGGGGCACTGAAGCTTTCTTT.

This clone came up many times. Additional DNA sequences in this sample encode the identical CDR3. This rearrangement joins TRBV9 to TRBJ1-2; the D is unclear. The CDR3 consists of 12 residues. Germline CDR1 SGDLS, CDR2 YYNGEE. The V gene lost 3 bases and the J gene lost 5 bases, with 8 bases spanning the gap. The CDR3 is CASSASHYGYTF. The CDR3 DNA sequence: TGTGCCAGCAGCGCCTCACATTATGGCTACACCTTC.

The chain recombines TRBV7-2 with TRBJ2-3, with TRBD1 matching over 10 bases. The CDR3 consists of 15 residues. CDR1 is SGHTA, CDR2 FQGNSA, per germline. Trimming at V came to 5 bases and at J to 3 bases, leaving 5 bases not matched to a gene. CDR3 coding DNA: TGTGCCAGCAGCATCGGGACAGGGGTTACAGATACGCAGTATTTT. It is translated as CASSIGTGVTDTQYF.

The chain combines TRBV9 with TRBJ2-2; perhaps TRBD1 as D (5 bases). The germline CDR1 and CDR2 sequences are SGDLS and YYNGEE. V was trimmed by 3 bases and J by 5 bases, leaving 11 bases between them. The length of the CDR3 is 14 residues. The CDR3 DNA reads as TGTGCCAGCAGCGACAGACAGACTACCGGGGAGCTGTTTTTT. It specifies CASSDRQTTGELFF.

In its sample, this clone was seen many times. The CDR3 reads CASVGHPNTEAFF. The CDR3 DNA reads as TGTGCCAGTGTGGGACACCCGAACACTGAAGCTTTCTTT. The chain joins TRBV12-3 or TRBV12-4 to TRBJ1-1; a weak D match, TRBD1 (6 bases). V lost 9 bases and J 1 base, leaving 12 bases between the germline ends. The CDR3 runs 13 residues.

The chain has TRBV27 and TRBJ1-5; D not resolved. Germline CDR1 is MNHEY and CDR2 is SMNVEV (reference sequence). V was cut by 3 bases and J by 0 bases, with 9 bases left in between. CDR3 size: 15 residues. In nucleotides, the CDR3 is TGTGCCAGCAGTTTCAAGCCCTATAGCAATCAGCCCCAGCATTTT. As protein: CASSFKPYSNQPQHF.

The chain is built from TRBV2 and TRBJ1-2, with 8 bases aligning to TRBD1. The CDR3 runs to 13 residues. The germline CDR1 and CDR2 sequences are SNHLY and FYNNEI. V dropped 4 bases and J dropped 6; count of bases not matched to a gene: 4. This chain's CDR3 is CASSADRENGYTF. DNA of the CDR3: TGTGCCAGCAGTGCGGACAGGGAGAATGGCTACACCTTC.

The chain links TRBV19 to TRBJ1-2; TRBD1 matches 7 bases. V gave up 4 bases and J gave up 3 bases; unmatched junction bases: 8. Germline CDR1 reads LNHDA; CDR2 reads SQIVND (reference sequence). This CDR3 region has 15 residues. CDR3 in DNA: TGTGCCAGTAGTACACACAGGGGCGGCGACTATGGCTACACCTTC. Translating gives CASSTHRGGDYGYTF.

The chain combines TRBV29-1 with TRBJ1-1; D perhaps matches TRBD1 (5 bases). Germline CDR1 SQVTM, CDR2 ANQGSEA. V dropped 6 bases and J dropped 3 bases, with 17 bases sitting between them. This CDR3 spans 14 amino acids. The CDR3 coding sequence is TGCAGCGTGACTGGGGAGGACACCGACACTGAAGCTTTCTTT. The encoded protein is CSVTGEDTDTEAFF.

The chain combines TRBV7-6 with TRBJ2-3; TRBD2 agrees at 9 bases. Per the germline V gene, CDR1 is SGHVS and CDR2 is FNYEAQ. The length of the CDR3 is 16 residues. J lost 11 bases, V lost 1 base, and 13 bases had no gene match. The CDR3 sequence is CASSLGPSGEPIKQYF. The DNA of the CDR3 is TGTGCCAGCAGCTTAGGCCCTAGCGGGGAGCCGATAAAGCAGTATTTT.

The CDR3: CASSLDGGVQEQFF. Written as DNA, the CDR3 is TGTGCCAGCAGTTTAGACGGGGGGGTCCAGGAGCAGTTCTTC. The chain couples TRBV28 to TRBJ2-1; 8 nucleotides line up with TRBD2. CDR1 is MDHEN and CDR2 is SYDVKM in the germline V gene. The CDR3 sequence is 14 residues long. The V and J ends lost 2 bases and 10 bases, in that order; junction bases with no gene match: 7.

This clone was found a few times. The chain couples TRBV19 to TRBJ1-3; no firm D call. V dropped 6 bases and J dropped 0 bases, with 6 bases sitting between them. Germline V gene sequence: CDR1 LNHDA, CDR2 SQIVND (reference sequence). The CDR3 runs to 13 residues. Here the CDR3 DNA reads TGTGCCAGTAGCCTACTCTCTGGAAACACCATATATTTT. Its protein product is CASSLLSGNTIYF.

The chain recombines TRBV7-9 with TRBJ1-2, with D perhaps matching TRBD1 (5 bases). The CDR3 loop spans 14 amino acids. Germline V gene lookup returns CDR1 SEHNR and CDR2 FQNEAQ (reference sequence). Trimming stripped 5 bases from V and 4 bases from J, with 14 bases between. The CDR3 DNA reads TGTGCCAGCAGCCCGGACACCTTGGGCTATGGCTACACCTTC. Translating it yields CASSPDTLGYGYTF.

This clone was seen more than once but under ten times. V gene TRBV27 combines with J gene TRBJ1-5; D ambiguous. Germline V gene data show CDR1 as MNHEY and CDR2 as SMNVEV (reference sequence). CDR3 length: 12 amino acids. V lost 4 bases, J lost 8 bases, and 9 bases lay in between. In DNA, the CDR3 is TGTGCCAGCAGTTACCCCGGGGAGCCCCAGCATTTT. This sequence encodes CASSYPGEPQHF.

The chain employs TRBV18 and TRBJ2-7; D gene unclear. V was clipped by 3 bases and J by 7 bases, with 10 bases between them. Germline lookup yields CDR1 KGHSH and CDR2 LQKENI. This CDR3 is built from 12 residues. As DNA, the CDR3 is TGTGCCAGCTCACCCATCCCGGGTGAGCAGTACTTC. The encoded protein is CASSPIPGEQYF.

Written as DNA, the CDR3 is TGTGCCAGCAGTTTATCGAGGCGCGAGACCCAGTACTTC. This gives the protein CASSLSRRETQYF. The chain employs TRBV27 and TRBJ2-5; D uncertain. The CDR3 extends over 13 amino acids. Per germline, CDR1 MNHEY and CDR2 SMNVEV (reference sequence). Trimming shortened V by 0 bases and J by 5 bases, and 7 bases separated the two germline ends.

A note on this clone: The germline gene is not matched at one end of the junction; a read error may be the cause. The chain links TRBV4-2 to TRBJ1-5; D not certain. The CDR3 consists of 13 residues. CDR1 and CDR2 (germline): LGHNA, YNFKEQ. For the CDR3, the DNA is TGTGCCAGCAGCCAAGATCGTCCCGAGAGACTTTTGTTT. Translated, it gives CASSQDRPERLLF.

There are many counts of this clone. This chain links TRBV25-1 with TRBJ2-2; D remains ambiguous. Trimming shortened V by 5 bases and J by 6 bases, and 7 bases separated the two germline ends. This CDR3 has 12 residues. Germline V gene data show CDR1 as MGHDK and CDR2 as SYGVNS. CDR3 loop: CASSIGAGELFF. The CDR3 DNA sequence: TGTGCCAGCAGTATCGGAGCCGGGGAGCTGTTTTTT.

The CDR3 loop reads CASIRTGYGYTF. In DNA, the CDR3 is TGTGCCAGCATCCGGACAGGGTATGGCTACACCTTC. The chain combines TRBV2 with TRBJ1-2; 8 nucleotides agree with TRBD1. V shed 7 bases and J 5 bases; nucleotides not matched to a gene: 3. Germline V gives CDR1 SNHLY, CDR2 FYNNEI. This CDR3 region has 12 residues.

The CDR3 coding sequence is TGTGCCAGCAGCTTAGCAGGGGATGGGGCGGGGGGATACAATGAGCAGTTCTTC. Protein sequence: CASSLAGDGAGGYNEQFF. V usage is TRBV7-9 and J usage is TRBJ2-1; 8 nucleotides agree with TRBD2. There are 18 residues in the CDR3. V was clipped by 0 bases and J by 4 bases; unmatched bases: 11. Germline V gene sequence: CDR1 SEHNR, CDR2 FQNEAQ (reference sequence).

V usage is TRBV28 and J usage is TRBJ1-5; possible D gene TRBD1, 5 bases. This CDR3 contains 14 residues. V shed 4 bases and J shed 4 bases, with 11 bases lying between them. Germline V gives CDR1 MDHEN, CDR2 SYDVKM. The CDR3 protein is CASSYSQGNQPQHF. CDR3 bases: TGTGCCAGCAGTTATTCGCAGGGAAATCAGCCCCAGCATTTT.